This TCR beta chain originates from a study of cytomegalovirus exposure and HLA in healthy donors. Study-wide points: The listing of 150 or so TCR beta chains classed them as cytomegalovirus-associated. Whilst most TCR sequences proved rare, a subset of public TCRs occurred across many donors.

An approximately 130-subject validation cohort, separate from the approximately 670-subject first cohort, supplied the donors. Worth noting for this clone: The antigen is unknown.

Sequenced by immunoSEQ multiplex PCR; TCRdb stores in-frame clones only, minus some. The data show 100,000 to 150,000 clones, about 88% seen once. CDR1 and CDR2 from the germline V gene are SNHLY and FYNNEI. The germline V and J ends were trimmed by 4 bases and 0 bases, with 9 bases remaining between them. This CDR3 spans 14 amino acids. This TCR was sampled from a woman younger than 35 in good health and CMV-seronegative. The genes are TRBV2 and TRBJ1-2; D gene unclear. Sequences were obtained from PBMCs. Here the CDR3 DNA reads TGTGCCAGCAGTGGGACTCGATCTAACTATGGCTACACCTTC. Translating gives CASSGTRSNYGYTF.